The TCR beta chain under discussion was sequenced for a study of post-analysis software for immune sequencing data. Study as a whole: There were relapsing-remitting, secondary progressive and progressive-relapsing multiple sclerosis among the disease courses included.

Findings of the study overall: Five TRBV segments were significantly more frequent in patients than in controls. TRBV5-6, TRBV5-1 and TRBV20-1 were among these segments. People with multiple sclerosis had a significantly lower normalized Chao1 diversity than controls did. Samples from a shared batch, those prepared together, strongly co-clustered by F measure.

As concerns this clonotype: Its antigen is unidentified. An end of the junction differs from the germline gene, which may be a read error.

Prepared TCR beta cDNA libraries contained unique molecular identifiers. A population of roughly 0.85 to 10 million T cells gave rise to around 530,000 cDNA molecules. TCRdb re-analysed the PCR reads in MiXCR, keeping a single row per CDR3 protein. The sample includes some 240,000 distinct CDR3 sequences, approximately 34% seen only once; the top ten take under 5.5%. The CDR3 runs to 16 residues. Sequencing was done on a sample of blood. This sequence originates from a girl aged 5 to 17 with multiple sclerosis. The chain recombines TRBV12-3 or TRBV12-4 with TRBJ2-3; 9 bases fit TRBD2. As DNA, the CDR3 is TGTGCCAGCAGTTTTGCGGGAGGGGTGAGCACAGATGCGCAGTATTTT. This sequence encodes CASSFAGGVSTDAQYF.